The clone carrying this T cell receptor (beta chain) was detected only a few times. Its antigen is unidentified. These data are taken from a study of blood T cells in healthy people across ages. Study-wide points: No one knew whether donors had CMV, which possibly confounded expanded clonotype changes.

For the second PCR, which ran for roughly 7 to 11 cycles, a sample-barcoded 5' primer and a J-beta primer mix were used. TCRdb independently ran MiXCR on the 5' RACE reads; one entry per CDR3 protein. The sample lists about 1.8 million distinct CDR3 sequences; approximately 50% were seen once. The receptor comes from a woman in her 40s in good health. The specimen sequenced was blood.

The CDR3, as DNA: TGTGCCAGCAGCTCCGACAGGGGAGCAGCAGATACGCAGTATTTT. It translates to CASSSDRGAADTQYF. The chain joins TRBV7-2 to TRBJ2-3; 8 bases match TRBD1. The CDR3 extends over 15 amino acids. Losses at the gene ends were 4 bases for V and 4 bases for J; bases not matched to a gene: 7. The germline CDR1 and CDR2 sequences are SGHTA and FQGNSA. The full variable domain, its missing parts supplied by reference TRBV7-2 and TRBJ2-3, is GAGVSQSPSNKVTEKGKDVELRCDPISGHTALYWYRQSLGQGLEFLIYFQGNSAPDKSGLPSDRFSAERTGGSVSTLTIQRTQQEDSAVYLCASSSDRGAADTQYFGPGTRLTVL.